A single TCR beta chain is shown here with its context. Its specificity is unknown. The germline V gene has CDR1 SGHAT and CDR2 FQNNGV. The V segment lost 1 base and the J segment 2 bases; nucleotides outside the gene matches: 2. The CDR3 is made up of 14 amino acids. This record belongs to a study of beta chain features in type 1 diabetes. Study-wide context: Healthy donors and patients had similar age, gender and cell yields. Study-level points and caveats: Compared to healthy donors, patients appeared to have naive, central memory and Treg TCRB repertoires that were more alike. Among all four CD4+ subsets, Type 1 diabetes patients had TCRB CDR3s that were moderately but significantly shorter. At VDJ recombination sites, type 1 diabetes patients had fewer insertions and more deleted nucleotides.

CD4+ naive, central memory, regulatory and stem cell-like memory cells were sorted via CD45RO/CCR7/CD25/CD127/CD95/CD27. The authors reverse transcribed all of the isolated RNA, so sequencing captured expressed TCRB transcripts. The assay was immunoSEQ multiplex PCR, and TCRdb's table has in-frame clones only and misses some. Of about 340,000 clones listed, about a tenth are singletons. The source of this sequence is a young man with type 1 diabetes. Source material: central memory CD4+ T cells from blood. This chain connects TRBV11-2 to TRBJ2-7; 7 nucleotides line up with TRBD1. The CDR3 reads CASSLGTGTYEQYF. CDR3 nucleotides: TGTGCCAGCAGCTTAGGGACAGGCACCTACGAGCAGTACTTC. Full variable domain (rest looked up from reference TRBV11-2 and TRBJ2-7): EAGVAQSPRYKIIEKRQSVAFWCNPISGHATLYWYQQILGQGPKLLIQFQNNGVVDDSQLPKDRFSAERLKGVDSTLKIQPAKLEDSAVYLCASSLGTGTYEQYFGPGTRLTVT.